This entry lists 17 T cell receptor beta chains sequenced from one sample in a study of cytomegalovirus exposure and HLA in healthy donors. Some clones are missing from TCRdb's copy, which holds only in-frame ones; the method was immunoSEQ multiplex PCR. Of 200,000 to 250,000 clones in the sample, 70% to 90% are singletons; the top ten hold 4.5% to 7%. The sequenced sample consisted of PBMCs. These TCRs come from a woman in her late teens or twenties in good health and CMV-seronegative.

The chain is built from TRBV5-4 and TRBJ1-1; D is undetermined. In germline, CDR1 is SGHNT, CDR2 YYREEE (reference sequence). The V gene lost 4 bases and the J gene lost 2 bases, with 12 bases spanning the gap. This CDR3 comprises 14 residues. This CDR3 is CASSRRPPNTEAFF. CDR3 nucleotide sequence: TGTGCCAGCAGCCGACGGCCACCCAACACTGAAGCTTTCTTT.

V usage is TRBV5-1 and J usage is TRBJ2-3, with D unclear. The CDR3 is made up of 13 amino acids. CDR1 SGHRS and CDR2 YFSETQ come from the germline V gene. Trimming took 5 bases from V and 2 from J, leaving 9 bases between them. CDR3 nucleotide sequence: TGCGCCAGCAGGACTTGGGACACAGATACGCAGTATTTT. This encodes CASRTWDTDTQYF.

The chain joins TRBV27 to TRBJ2-7; TRBD1 aligns across 7 bases. The CDR3 loop spans 13 amino acids. Germline lookup yields CDR1 MNHEY and CDR2 SMNVEV (reference sequence). With V trimmed by 6 bases and J by 4 bases, 6 bases remained unmatched. CDR3 protein: CASSHGTAYEQYF. The CDR3, as DNA: TGTGCCAGCAGCCATGGGACAGCGTACGAGCAGTACTTC.

This chain uses TRBV9 with TRBJ1-2; D ambiguous. Germline CDR1 SGDLS, CDR2 YYNGEE. The CDR3 spans 14 residues. Trimming shortened V by 0 bases and J by 3 bases, and 9 bases separated the two germline ends. The CDR3 region has the DNA TGTGCCAGCAGCGTAGAGCCAGGAGACTATGGCTACACCTTC. Translation gives CASSVEPGDYGYTF.

This chain connects TRBV19 to TRBJ1-2; TRBD1 might be the D (5 bases). Between the trimmed V and J ends, which lost 6 bases and 0 bases, there was a span of 14 bases. The length of the CDR3 is 15 residues. CDR1 LNHDA and CDR2 SQIVND come from the germline V gene (reference sequence). The CDR3 sequence is CASRVGGVANYGYTF. DNA for the CDR3: TGTGCCAGTAGAGTTGGGGGAGTAGCTAACTATGGCTACACCTTC.

A few counts support this clone. V usage is TRBV6-5 and J usage is TRBJ1-1, with unresolved D. CDR3 length: 12 amino acids. Germline lookup yields CDR1 MNHEY and CDR2 SVGAGI. Trimming stripped 6 bases from V and 3 bases from J, with 8 bases between. The CDR3 here is CASRDGHTEAFF. The DNA for the CDR3 is TGTGCCAGCAGGGACGGACACACTGAAGCTTTCTTT.

The CDR3 sequence is CASSFAGELFF. The CDR3 region has the DNA TGTGCCAGCAGTTTCGCCGGGGAGCTGTTTTTT. The chain recombines TRBV5-6 with TRBJ2-2, with D unclear. Germline-derived CDR1 and CDR2 are SGHDT and YYEEEE. This CDR3 has 11 amino acids. Trimming took off 5 bases at V and 6 bases at J, with 5 bases between the two ends. The full variable domain, completed using reference TRBV5-6 and TRBJ2-2, is DAGVTQSPTHLIKTRGQQVTLRCSPKSGHDTVSWYQQALGQGPQFIFQYYEEEERQRGNFPDRFSGHQFPNYSSELNVNALLLGDSALYLCASSFAGELFFGEGSRLTVL.

The sample holds one count of this clone. V gene TRBV9 combines with J gene TRBJ2-2; 8 bases are a match to TRBD2. V shed 1 base, J shed 4 bases, and the junction held 6 bases outside the gene matches. CDR1 is SGDLS and CDR2 is YYNGEE in the germline V gene. This CDR3 has 16 amino acids. CDR3 in DNA: TGTGCCAGCAGCGTACGAGCGGGAGATGTCACCGGGGAGCTGTTTTTT. Protein sequence: CASSVRAGDVTGELFF.

This clone was recorded only once. Other DNA sequences in the sample encode the same CDR3. The rearrangement uses TRBV27 and TRBJ2-1, with D hard to call. Trimming removed 0 bases from V and 1 base from J, with 4 bases in between. This CDR3 spans 14 amino acids. Germline assignment: CDR1 MNHEY and CDR2 SMNVEV (reference sequence). This CDR3 reads CASSLSGSYNEQFF. The CDR3 bases are TGTGCCAGCAGTTTATCGGGGTCCTACAATGAGCAGTTCTTC.

The chain combines TRBV6-5 with TRBJ1-4; weak D call: TRBD1 (5 bases). CDR1 and CDR2 (germline): MNHEY, SVGAGI. V was shortened by 5 bases and J by 12 bases, with 22 bases between the two germline ends. CDR3 size: 15 residues. The CDR3 protein is CASSGRDGLMKELFF. DNA of the CDR3: TGTGCCAGCAGTGGACGGGACGGATTAATGAAAGAACTGTTTTTT.

V usage is TRBV20-1 and J usage is TRBJ1-2; unclear D gene. The V end was cut by 1 base, the J end by 10 bases, with 7 bases between. The CDR3 is 10 residues long. Germline CDR1 reads DFQATT; CDR2 reads SNEGSKA (reference sequence). CDR3 nucleotides: TGCAGTGCTAGAGCAGAGATCTACACCTTC. This encodes CSARAEIYTF.

The chain couples TRBV30 to TRBJ1-2; no clear D gene. Trimming stripped 0 bases from V and 1 base from J, with 15 bases between. CDR3 length: 16 residues. Germline values: CDR1 GTSNPN, CDR2 SVGIG (reference sequence). As DNA, the CDR3 is TGTGCCTGGAGTGTAGGGCCGCGAAAGGGTAACTATGGCTACACCTTC. Translated: CAWSVGPRKGNYGYTF.

The CDR3 region has the DNA TGTGCCAGCAGCACGACAGGGCTGAACACTGAAGCTTTCTTT. This translates into CASSTTGLNTEAFF. This chain connects TRBV2 to TRBJ1-1, with 7 bases matching TRBD1. The CDR3 is made up of 14 amino acids. J gave up 0 bases and V 6 bases, and 4 bases lay outside the gene matches. Germline lookup yields CDR1 SNHLY and CDR2 FYNNEI.

The chain uses TRBV4-1 and TRBJ2-1; D perhaps matches TRBD1 (6 bases). Germline V lookup: CDR1 MGHRA, CDR2 YSYEKL. The CDR3 is 16 residues long. Trimming pared 4 bases from V and 3 bases from J, leaving 16 bases between. The CDR3 nucleotides are TGCGCCAGCAGCCTTAGAGGGGGTGGGTACTACAATGAGCAGTTCTTC. Translation: CASSLRGGGYYNEQFF.

The V gene is TRBV19, the J gene TRBJ2-1; tentatively, D is TRBD2 (5 bases). Per the germline V gene, CDR1 is LNHDA and CDR2 is SQIVND (reference sequence). The CDR3 loop spans 14 amino acids. The V end was cut by 5 bases, the J end by 4 bases, with 12 bases between. The CDR3 DNA reads as TGTGCCAGTAGTGATGAGGGAGAGTACAATGAGCAGTTCTTC. Its translation: CASSDEGEYNEQFF.

The chain recombines TRBV6-5 with TRBJ1-2, with unresolved D. Per germline, CDR1 MNHEY and CDR2 SVGAGI. The CDR3 extends over 15 amino acids. The V end lost 4 bases, the J end lost 6 bases, and 18 bases lay between the germline ends. CDR3 loop: CASSFGSAPRDGYTF. CDR3 nucleotide sequence: TGTGCCAGCAGTTTCGGCTCAGCACCACGAGATGGCTACACCTTC.

This clone was seen only a few times. The V and J genes are TRBV25-1 and TRBJ1-5, with no clear D. Germline lookup yields CDR1 MGHDK and CDR2 SYGVNS. Trimming shortened V by 6 bases and J by 6 bases, and 12 bases separated the two germline ends. This CDR3 contains 13 residues. The CDR3 sequence is CASRGGSGQPQHF. The CDR3 nucleotides read TGTGCCAGCAGGGGTGGATCAGGTCAGCCCCAGCATTTT.